The 8 T cell receptor beta chains presented below share a single source sample, sequenced in a study of sequential checkpoint blockade in melanoma. Clones were sequenced by immunoSEQ multiplex PCR, and TCRdb holds only the in-frame ones, with some missing. The top ten clones hold roughly a third of a sample with under 25,000 clones, approximately 82% of them seen once. Treatment here: randomized to nivolumab then ipilimumab (arm A) or the reverse (arm B). Sequencing used CD8+ T cells sorted from blood (inferred from file names), obtained from a patient given nivolumab and ipilimumab in sequence. The receptor source for this set is a human donor with melanoma.

This chain connects TRBV28 to TRBJ2-7; 7 bases align to TRBD2. Germline CDR1 reads MDHEN; CDR2 reads SYDVKM. The CDR3 runs to 12 residues. Trimming took 3 bases from V and 5 from J; bases not matched to a gene: 1. The CDR3 loop is CASSFGGNEQYF. CDR3 nucleotides: TGTGCCAGCAGTTTCGGGGGGAACGAGCAGTACTTC.

This chain links TRBV13 with TRBJ2-7; 7 bases agree with TRBD1. CDR3 length equals 14 residues. In germline, CDR1 is PRHDT, CDR2 FYEKMQ (reference sequence). Unmatched junction bases numbered 6, after V lost 4 bases and J lost 3 bases. The CDR3 DNA follows: TGTGCCAGCAGCTCCGCTACAGGGGTCTACGAGCAGTACTTC. Protein product: CASSSATGVYEQYF. The full variable domain, with the rest looked up from reference TRBV13 and TRBJ2-7, is AAGVIQSPRHLIKEKRETATLKCYPIPRHDTVYWYQQGPGQDPQFLISFYEKMQSDKGSIPDRFSAQQFSDYHSELNMSSLELGDSALYFCASSSATGVYEQYFGPGTRLTVT.

This clone has only a few counts. The chain combines TRBV27 with TRBJ1-5; possible D gene TRBD1, 6 bases. Germline-derived CDR1 and CDR2 are MNHEY and SMNVEV (reference sequence). The ends were cut back, 5 bases at V and 6 bases at J, with 11 bases in the middle. CDR3 length: 13 amino acids. Here the CDR3 DNA reads TGTGCCAGCAGTCCCAGGGGTTTTCAGCCCCAGCATTTT. Its protein is CASSPRGFQPQHF.

This chain connects TRBV10-3 to TRBJ1-1; the D is unclear. Trimming pared 2 bases from V and 8 bases from J, leaving 12 bases between. There are 13 residues in the CDR3. The germline CDR1 and CDR2 sequences are ENHRY and SYGVKD. Here the CDR3 DNA reads TGTGCCATCAGTGAGGTGAACAGAATAGAAGCTTTCTTT. Protein sequence: CAISEVNRIEAFF.

By its share, this clone is medium-sized. The rearrangement uses TRBV28 and TRBJ2-3, with 14 bases identical to TRBD2. Unmatched junction bases numbered 3, after V lost 5 bases and J lost 5 bases. The CDR3 totals 15 residues. Germline lookup yields CDR1 MDHEN and CDR2 SYDVKM. CDR3 in amino acids: CASSPTSGRGDTQYF. The CDR3 region has the DNA TGTGCCAGCAGTCCGACTAGCGGGAGGGGAGATACGCAGTATTTT.

This rearrangement joins TRBV19 to TRBJ2-1; 11 nucleotides align to TRBD2. The length of the CDR3 is 14 residues. The ends lost 8 bases at V and 6 bases at J; junction bases unmatched: 6. Germline CDR1 and CDR2: LNHDA and SQIVND (reference sequence). This chain's CDR3 is CASGRLAGINEQFF. In nucleotides, the CDR3 is TGTGCCAGTGGGAGACTAGCGGGAATCAATGAGCAGTTCTTC. The complete variable domain, with remaining parts taken from reference TRBV19 and TRBJ2-1, reads DGGITQSPKYLFRKEGQNVTLSCEQNLNHDAMYWYRQDPGQGLRLIYYSQIVNDFQKGDIAEGYSVSREKKESFPLTVTSAQKNPTAFYLCASGRLAGINEQFFGPGTRLTVL.

This chain's CDR3 is CASSLAATYNEQFF. DNA for the CDR3: TGTGCCAGCAGCTTAGCAGCGACCTACAATGAGCAGTTCTTC. The V gene is TRBV7-9, the J gene TRBJ2-1, with D unclear. V was cut by 0 bases and J by 2 bases, with 5 bases left in between. There are 14 residues in the CDR3. Germline loops: CDR1 SEHNR, CDR2 FQNEAQ (reference sequence). The full variable domain, in which reference TRBV7-9 and TRBJ2-1 provide the parts outside the CDR3, is DTGVSQNPRHKITKRGQNVTFRCDPISEHNRLYWYRQTLGQGPEFLTYFQNEAQLEKSRLLSDRFSAERPKGSFSTLEIQRTEQGDSAMYLCASSLAATYNEQFFGPGTRLTVL.

This clone appeared a single time. The chain combines TRBV5-1 with TRBJ2-1, with 7 bases identical to TRBD2. J lost 4 bases, V lost 5 bases, and 6 bases had no gene match. CDR1 is SGHRS and CDR2 is YFSETQ in the germline V gene. The CDR3 totals 14 residues. The CDR3 bases are TGCGCCAGCAGTCCTAGCGGATTATACAATGAGCAGTTCTTC. Translation gives CASSPSGLYNEQFF. Full variable domain (remainder filled in from reference TRBV5-1 and TRBJ2-1): KAGVTQTPRYLIKTRGQQVTLSCSPISGHRSVSWYQQTPGQGLQFLFEYFSETQRNKGNFPGRFSGRQFSNSRSEMNVSTLELGDSALYLCASSPSGLYNEQFFGPGTRLTVL.